These 14 T cell receptor beta chains were all obtained from the same sample, sequenced in a study of Graves' ophthalmopathy and Graves' hyperthyroidism. TCR beta CDR3 regions were amplified from RNA transcripts. The first-round RT-PCR employed HTBI primers together with the Qiagen OneStep RT-PCR kit. A multiplex PCR was then performed as the second round. Each CDR3 protein is one row after TCRdb ran MiXCR on the multiplex PCR reads. The sample shows about 370,000 distinct CDR3 sequences, approximately 20% of them seen only once. Input material: peripheral blood. All receptors derive from a woman aged 18-35 years with Graves' ophthalmopathy.

This chain links TRBV6-2 or TRBV6-3 with TRBJ2-7, with TRBD2 identical over 9 bases. There are 15 residues in the CDR3. Germline V lookup: CDR1 MNHEY, CDR2 SVGEGT. V shed 4 bases, J shed 7 bases, and the junction held 11 bases outside the gene matches. The DNA of the CDR3 is TGTGCCAGCAGTTTAGCGAGCGGGAGGAGCCTGGAGCAGTACTTC. Its translation is CASSLASGRSLEQYF.

This clonotype appeared many times. J is TRBJ2-7 and V is TRBV27, with 12 bases identical to TRBD2. J was trimmed by 4 bases and V by 5 bases; bases with no gene match: 9. Germline-derived CDR1 and CDR2 are MNHEY and SMNVEV (reference sequence). CDR3 length equals 16 residues. CDR3 nucleotide sequence: TGTGCCAGCAGTCCACGACTGCTAGCGGGAGGGTACGAGCAGTACTTC. Encoded protein: CASSPRLLAGGYEQYF.

The V and J genes are TRBV28 and TRBJ1-1, with TRBD1 matching over 9 bases. Germline V gene data show CDR1 as MDHEN and CDR2 as SYDVKM. This CDR3 comprises 14 residues. Trimming at V came to 6 bases and at J to 4 bases, leaving 6 bases not matched to a gene. CDR3 nucleotides: TGTGCCAGCAGATACAGGGGGCTCGTCACTGAAGCTTTCTTT. Encoded protein: CASRYRGLVTEAFF.

In this sample, this clonotype turned up many times. The V call is TRBV20-1, the J call TRBJ2-5; a weak D match, TRBD1 (5 bases). CDR3 length equals 14 residues. Germline V gene sequence: CDR1 DFQATT, CDR2 SNEGSKA (reference sequence). Trimming shortened V by 5 bases and J by 2 bases, and 15 bases separated the two germline ends. CDR3 amino acids: CSARSRVGQETQYF. The DNA for the CDR3 is TGCAGTGCTCGCTCCAGGGTAGGACAAGAGACCCAGTACTTC.

V is TRBV4-1 and J is TRBJ2-7, with 10 nucleotides matching TRBD2. With 2 bases clipped from V and 0 bases from J, the junction kept 1 base outside the gene matches. Germline V gene data show CDR1 as MGHRA and CDR2 as YSYEKL. The CDR3 length is 15 residues. CDR3 amino acids: CASSQSGGVSYEQYF. The CDR3 region has the DNA TGCGCCAGCAGCCAAAGCGGGGGGGTCTCCTACGAGCAGTACTTC.

This clonotype has at least ten counts. The chain joins TRBV20-1 to TRBJ2-7; a possible D gene is TRBD2 (6 bases). V gave up 6 bases and J gave up 1 base, with 13 bases separating them. The germline CDR1 and CDR2 sequences are DFQATT and SNEGSKA (reference sequence). This CDR3 spans 13 amino acids. Here the CDR3 DNA reads TGCAGTGCCCCGGCCCGGGGGTCCTACGAGCAGTACTTC. Encoded protein: CSAPARGSYEQYF.

This clonotype came up many times. V gene TRBV29-1 combines with J gene TRBJ2-2; TRBD2 matches at 7 bases. Germline lookup yields CDR1 SQVTM and CDR2 ANQGSEA. The ends lost 7 bases at V and 7 bases at J; junction bases unmatched: 6. This CDR3 comprises 12 residues. As DNA, the CDR3 is TGCAGCGCCCCGGGGGGTTACGGGGAGCTGTTTTTT. Translation gives CSAPGGYGELFF.

The table lists this clonotype with many counts. The chain recombines TRBV11-2 with TRBJ2-4, with D uncertain. The ends were cut back, 1 base at V and 3 bases at J, with 19 bases in the middle. CDR3 length equals 18 residues. Germline V gene lookup returns CDR1 SGHAT and CDR2 FQNNGV. The CDR3 sequence is CASSLVLFRALGKNIQYF. Here the CDR3 DNA reads TGTGCCAGCAGCTTAGTTCTCTTTAGGGCTTTGGGCAAAAACATTCAGTACTTC.

This clonotype was counted at least ten times. This chain joins TRBV27 and TRBJ1-2, with D hard to call. CDR1 MNHEY and CDR2 SMNVEV come from the germline V gene (reference sequence). The CDR3 spans 13 residues. The V end was cut by 4 bases, the J end by 5 bases, with 11 bases between. CDR3 sequence (DNA): TGTGCCAGCAGTTCCTCTGAAGTGTATGGCTACACCTTC. Translation gives CASSSSEVYGYTF.

There are many counts of this clonotype. V and J are TRBV6-2 or TRBV6-3 and TRBJ2-5; 7 bases agree with TRBD1. Germline V gene sequence: CDR1 MNHEY, CDR2 SVGEGT. The CDR3 covers 12 residues. The V gene end was trimmed by 7 bases and the J gene end by 4 bases; junction bases not matched to a gene: 3. The CDR3: CASNRGLETQYF. The CDR3 DNA reads as TGTGCCAGCAATAGGGGGCTAGAGACCCAGTACTTC.

Ten or more counts support this clonotype. The gene calls are TRBV19 and TRBJ1-5; 7 bases match TRBD1. Germline assignment: CDR1 LNHDA and CDR2 SQIVND (reference sequence). The CDR3 covers 15 residues. Here the CDR3 DNA reads TGTTCGGCTGGATTACAGGGGTTTAACAATCAGCCCCAGCATTTT. The encoded protein is CSAGLQGFNNQPQHF.

This clonotype was recorded at least ten times. V gene TRBV4-3 combines with J gene TRBJ2-7; D gene unclear. Trimming took 0 bases from V and 4 from J, leaving 7 bases between them. Per germline, CDR1 LGHNA and CDR2 YSLEER. The length of the CDR3 is 13 residues. The CDR3 loop is CASSQDRWYEQYF. CDR3 nucleotides: TGCGCCAGCAGCCAAGATCGGTGGTACGAGCAGTACTTC.

This clonotype came up many times. V is TRBV20-1 and J is TRBJ2-7, with 14 bases identical to TRBD2. Germline assignment: CDR1 DFQATT and CDR2 SNEGSKA (reference sequence). V dropped 2 bases and J dropped 3; count of bases not matched to a gene: 6. The CDR3 is made up of 16 amino acids. CDR3 coding DNA: TGCAGTGCTAGAAGACCGGGGACTAGCGGGAGCTACGAGCAGTACTTC. The encoded protein is CSARRPGTSGSYEQYF.

Here the CDR3 reads CASSPSRGRFSGEAFF. Here the CDR3 DNA reads TGTGCCAGCAGCCCTTCGAGGGGGCGCTTCTCAGGTGAAGCTTTCTTT. V usage is TRBV2 and J usage is TRBJ1-1; 7 nucleotides align to TRBD1. Germline V gene sequence: CDR1 SNHLY, CDR2 FYNNEI. After removal of 6 bases from V and 7 bases from J, the junction contained 17 bases not matched to a gene. CDR3 length equals 16 residues.